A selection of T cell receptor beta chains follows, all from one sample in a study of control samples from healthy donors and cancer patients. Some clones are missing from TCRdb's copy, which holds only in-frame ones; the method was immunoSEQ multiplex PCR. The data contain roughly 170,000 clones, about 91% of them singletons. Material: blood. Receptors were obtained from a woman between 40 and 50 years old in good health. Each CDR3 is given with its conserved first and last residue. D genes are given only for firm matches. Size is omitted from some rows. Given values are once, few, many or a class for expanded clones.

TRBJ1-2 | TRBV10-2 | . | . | TGCGCCAGCACCACGAAGGTGGGGCGCGGGTACTATGGCTACACCTTC | CASTTKVGRGYYGYTF
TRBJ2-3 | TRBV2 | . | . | TGTGCCAGCAGTGAATATGGCTTCGAGGGAGATACGCAGTATTTT | CASSEYGFEGDTQYF
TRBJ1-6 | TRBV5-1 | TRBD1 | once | TGCGCCAGCAGCTCGGCCGGACAGGGGGGTAATTCACCCCTCCACTTT | CASSSAGQGGNSPLHF
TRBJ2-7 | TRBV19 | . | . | TGTGCCAGTCCGAGCTGGTGGGGGGACCTCAGTTTTACCTACGAGCAGTACTTC | CASPSWWGDLSFTYEQYF
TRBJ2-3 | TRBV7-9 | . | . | TGTGCCAGCAGCTTATTAACGGATACGCAGTATTTT | CASSLLTDTQYF
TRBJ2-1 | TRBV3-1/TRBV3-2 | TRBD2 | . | TGTGCCAGCAGCCAAAACCTAGCGGGGGGGCGGTCCTACAATGAGCAGTTCTTC | CASSQNLAGGRSYNEQFF
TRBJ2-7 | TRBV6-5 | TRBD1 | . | TGTGCCAGCAGGGGCGTGGGGACAGTTGCCCCCGAGCAGTACTTC | CASRGVGTVAPEQYF
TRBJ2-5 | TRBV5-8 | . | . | TGTGCCAGCACCCGTCGGGGGGAGACCCAGTACTTC | CASTRRGETQYF
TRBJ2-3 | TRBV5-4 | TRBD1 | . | TGTGCCAGCAGCACCCGACAGGGCGGGACAGATACGCAGTATTTT | CASSTRQGGTDTQYF
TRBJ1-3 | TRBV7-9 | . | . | TGTGCCAGCAGCTTTGGGGCCGGAAACACCATATATTTT | CASSFGAGNTIYF
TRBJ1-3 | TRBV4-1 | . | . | TGCGCCAGCAGCCCTTGGGGCAGGGACAAATCTGGAAACACCATATATTTT | CASSPWGRDKSGNTIYF
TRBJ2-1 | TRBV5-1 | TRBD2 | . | TGCGCCAGCAGCGAGCGGGGGGGCCAGAACAATGAGCAGTTCTTC | CASSERGGQNNEQFF
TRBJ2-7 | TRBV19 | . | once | TGTGCCAGTAGTATGGGGACCGGATCCTACGAGCAGTACTTC | CASSMGTGSYEQYF
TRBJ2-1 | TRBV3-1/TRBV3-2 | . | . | TGTGCCAGCAGCCAAGAAGTCGCTAGCTACAATGAGCAGTTCTTC | CASSQEVASYNEQFF
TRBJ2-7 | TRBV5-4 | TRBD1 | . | TGTGCCAGCAGCCAACAGGTTCGGGACAGGGCCTACGAGCAGTACTTC | CASSQQVRDRAYEQYF
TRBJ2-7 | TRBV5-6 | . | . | TGTGCCAGCAGCCCCGGGACAAACACCTACGAGCAGTACTTC | CASSPGTNTYEQYF
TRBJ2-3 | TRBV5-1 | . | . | TGCGCCAGCAGCTTGGGTTCCAGCGGGTGGAACACAGATACGCAGTATTTT | CASSLGSSGWNTDTQYF
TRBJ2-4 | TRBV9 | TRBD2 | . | TGTGCCAGCAGCGTAGCCGGGGGGGCATTTAATATTCAGTACTTC | CASSVAGGAFNIQYF
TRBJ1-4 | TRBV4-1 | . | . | TGCGCCAGCAGCCCCCTGAGCGCGGGGGCTTCTAATGAAAAACTGTTTTTT | CASSPLSAGASNEKLFF
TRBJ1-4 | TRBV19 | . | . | TGTGCCAGTAGTATTGGGGGGCTAACTAATGAAAAACTGTTTTTT | CASSIGGLTNEKLFF
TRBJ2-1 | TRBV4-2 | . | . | TGTGCCAGCAGCCAAGAATACAGGGAGAGCTCCTACAATGAGCAGTTCTTC | CASSQEYRESSYNEQFF
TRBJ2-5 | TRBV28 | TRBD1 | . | TGTGCCAGCAGTTTGGCCGGGACAGGAAAGGGAGAGACCCAGTACTTC | CASSLAGTGKGETQYF
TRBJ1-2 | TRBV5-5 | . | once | TGTGCCAGCAGCTTGAATGGCTACACCTTC | CASSLNGYTF
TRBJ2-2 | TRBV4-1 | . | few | TGCGCCAGCAGCCTCAGATTAAACACCGGGGAGCTGTTTTTT | CASSLRLNTGELFF
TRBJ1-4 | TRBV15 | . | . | TGTGCCACCAGCAGAGAATTTGCAACTAATGAAAAACTGTTTTTT | CATSREFATNEKLFF
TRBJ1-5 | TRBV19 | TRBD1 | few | TGTGCCAGTAGCCAAACCGGGACAGGGGTTCAGCCCCAGCATTTT | CASSQTGTGVQPQHF
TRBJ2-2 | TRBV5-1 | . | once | TGCGCCACTACTCGGGGCCTCGGGGAGCTGTTTTTT | CATTRGLGELFF
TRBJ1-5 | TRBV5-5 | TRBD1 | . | TGTGCCAGCAGCCTCCGGACAGGGCTGGATCAGCCCCAGCATTTT | CASSLRTGLDQPQHF
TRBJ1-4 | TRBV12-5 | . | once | TGTGCTAGTGGTTTCTTGACAACTAATGAAAAACTGTTTTTT | CASGFLTTNEKLFF